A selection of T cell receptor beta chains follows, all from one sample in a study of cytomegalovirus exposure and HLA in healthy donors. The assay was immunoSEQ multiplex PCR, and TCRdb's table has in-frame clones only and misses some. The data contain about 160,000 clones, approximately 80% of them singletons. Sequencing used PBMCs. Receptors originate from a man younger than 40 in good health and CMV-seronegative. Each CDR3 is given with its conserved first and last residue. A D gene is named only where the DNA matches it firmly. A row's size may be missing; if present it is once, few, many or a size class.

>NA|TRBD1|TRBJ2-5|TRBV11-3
CASSLGSGQAQETQYF
TGTGCCAGCAGCTTAGGATCTGGACAGGCCCAAGAGACCCAGTACTTC
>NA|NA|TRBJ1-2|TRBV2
CASSESGDYGYTF
TGTGCCAGCAGTGAGTCCGGGGACTATGGCTACACCTTC
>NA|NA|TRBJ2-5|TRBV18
CASSPGGAGETQYF
TGTGCCAGCTCACCAGGAGGGGCGGGTGAGACCCAGTACTTC
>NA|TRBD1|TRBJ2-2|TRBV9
CASSADRGNTGELFF
TGTGCCAGCAGCGCGGACAGGGGCAACACCGGGGAGCTGTTTTTT
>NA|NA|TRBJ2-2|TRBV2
CASSEVRNTGELFF
TGTGCCAGCAGCGAGGTGCGGAACACCGGGGAGCTGTTTTTT
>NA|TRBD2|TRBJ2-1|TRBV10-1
CASSERASGSRKFF
TGCGCCAGCAGTGAGCGGGCTAGCGGGAGTAGGAAGTTCTTC
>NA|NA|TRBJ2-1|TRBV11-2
CASSLFRADYNEQFF
TGTGCCAGCAGCTTGTTCAGGGCAGACTACAATGAGCAGTTCTTC
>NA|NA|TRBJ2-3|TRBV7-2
CASSLASTGQNYTQYF
TGTGCCAGCAGCTTAGCCTCTACAGGTCAAAACTATACGCAGTATTTT
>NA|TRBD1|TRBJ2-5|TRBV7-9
CASSPTGVYQETQYF
TGTGCCAGCAGCCCGACAGGGGTCTACCAAGAGACCCAGTACTTC
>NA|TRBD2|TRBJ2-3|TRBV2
CASKRAGGPTDTQYF
TGTGCCAGCAAACGGGCGGGGGGGCCCACAGATACGCAGTATTTT
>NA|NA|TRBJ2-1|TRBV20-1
CSARDREEQFF
TGCAGTGCTAGAGACAGGGAAGAGCAGTTCTTC
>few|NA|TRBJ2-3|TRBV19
CASSIKNRWLTDTQYF
TGTGCCAGTAGTATAAAGAACAGGTGGTTGACAGATACGCAGTATTTT
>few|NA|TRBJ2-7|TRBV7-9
CASSPWGREGGEQYF
TGTGCCAGCAGCCCGTGGGGCAGGGAAGGGGGCGAGCAGTACTTC
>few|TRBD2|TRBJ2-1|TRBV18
CASSGLAGPTNNEQFF
TGTGCCAGCTCAGGTCTAGCGGGGCCTACGAACAATGAGCAGTTCTTC
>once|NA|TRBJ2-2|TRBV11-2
CASSTGTRANTGELFF
TGTGCCAGCAGCACTGGGACACGCGCGAACACCGGGGAGCTGTTTTTT
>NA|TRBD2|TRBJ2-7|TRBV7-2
CASSLSGAGGVNSYEQYF
TGTGCCAGCAGCTTATCCGGGGCGGGGGGCGTCAACTCCTACGAGCAGTACTTC
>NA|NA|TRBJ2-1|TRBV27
CASSRIDSYNEQFF
TGTGCCAGCAGCCGAATAGACTCCTACAATGAGCAGTTCTTC
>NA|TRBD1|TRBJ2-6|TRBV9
CASSLRGQGSAGANVLTF
TGTGCCAGCAGCCTTAGGGGGCAGGGGAGTGCAGGGGCCAACGTCCTGACTTTC
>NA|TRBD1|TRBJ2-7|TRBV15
CATSRDADRVSYEQYF
TGTGCCACCAGCAGAGATGCAGACAGGGTCTCCTACGAGCAGTACTTC
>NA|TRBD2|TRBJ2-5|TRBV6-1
CASSEGLAGGQETQYF
TGTGCCAGCAGTGAAGGTCTAGCGGGGGGCCAAGAGACCCAGTACTTC
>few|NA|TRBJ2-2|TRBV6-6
CASTSYTTNTGELFF
TGTGCCAGCACCTCGTATACAACGAACACCGGGGAGCTGTTTTTT
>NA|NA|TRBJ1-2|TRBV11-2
CASRDQGQSYGYTF
TGTGCCAGCAGAGACCAAGGACAGAGCTATGGCTACACCTTC
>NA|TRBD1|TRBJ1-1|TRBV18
CASSPQDPGQVKAFF
TGTGCCAGCTCACCCCAAGACCCTGGACAGGTGAAAGCTTTCTTT
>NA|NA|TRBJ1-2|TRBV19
CASSMIALYYGYTF
TGTGCCAGTAGCATGATAGCGCTATACTATGGCTACACCTTC
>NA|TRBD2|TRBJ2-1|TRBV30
CACPRGSGGYNEQFF
TGTGCCTGCCCCCGGGGTAGCGGGGGTTACAATGAGCAGTTCTTC
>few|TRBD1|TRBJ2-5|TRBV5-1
CASSYRDRKQETQYF
TGCGCCAGCAGCTACCGGGACAGGAAACAAGAGACCCAGTACTTC
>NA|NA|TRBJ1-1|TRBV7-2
CASSLSGLNTEAFF
TGTGCCAGCAGCTTATCAGGGTTGAACACTGAAGCTTTCTTT
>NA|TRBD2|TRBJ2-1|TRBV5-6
CASSLGTSGTYNEQFF
TGTGCCAGCAGCTTGGGGACTAGCGGGACCTACAATGAGCAGTTCTTC
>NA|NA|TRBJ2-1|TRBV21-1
CASSKGGGGNEQFF
TGTGCCAGCAGCAAAGGCGGGGGGGGAAATGAGCAGTTCTTC
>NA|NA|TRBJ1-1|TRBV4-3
CASSQDRVRAFF
TGCGCCAGCAGCCAAGATCGAGTTAGAGCTTTCTTT
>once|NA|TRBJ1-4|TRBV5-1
CASSAGLTNEKLFF
TGCGCCAGCAGCGCAGGGTTAACTAATGAAAAACTGTTTTTT
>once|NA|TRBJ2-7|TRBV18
CASSSQESYEQYF
TGTGCCAGCTCATCACAAGAGTCCTACGAGCAGTACTTC
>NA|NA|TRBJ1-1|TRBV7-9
CASSSPGSPEAFF
TGTGCCAGCAGCTCCCCGGGAAGTCCTGAAGCTTTCTTT
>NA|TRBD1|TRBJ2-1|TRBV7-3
CASSSPGQKNNEQFF
TGTGCCAGCAGCTCACCGGGACAGAAGAACAATGAGCAGTTCTTC
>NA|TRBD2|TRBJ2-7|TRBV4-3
CASSQDRGAGNEQYF
TGCGCCAGCAGCCAAGATCGAGGAGCGGGAAACGAGCAGTACTTC
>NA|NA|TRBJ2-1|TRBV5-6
CASNSGPLSSYNEQFF
TGTGCCAGCAATTCCGGTCCACTAAGCTCCTACAATGAGCAGTTCTTC
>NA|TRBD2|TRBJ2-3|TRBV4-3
CASSQVAGRTDTQYF
TGCGCCAGCAGCCAAGTAGCGGGACGCACAGATACGCAGTATTTT
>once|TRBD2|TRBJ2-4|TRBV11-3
CASSKTSGRANVAKNIQYF
TGTGCCAGCAGCAAAACTAGCGGGAGGGCGAATGTAGCCAAAAACATTCAGTACTTC
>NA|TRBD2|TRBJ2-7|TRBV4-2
CASSQDGTRGYEQYF
TGTGCCAGCAGCCAAGACGGGACTAGGGGCTACGAGCAGTACTTC
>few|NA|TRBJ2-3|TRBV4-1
CASSQDQGSSTDTQYF
TGCGCCAGCAGCCAAGATCAGGGGTCAAGCACAGATACGCAGTATTTT
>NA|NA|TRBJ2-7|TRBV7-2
CASTRGGTDPYEQYF
TGTGCCAGCACCAGGGGCGGGACAGACCCTTACGAGCAGTACTTC
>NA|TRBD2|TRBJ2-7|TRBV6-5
CASSLRGGFHEQYF
TGTGCCAGCAGTTTACGGGGAGGGTTCCACGAGCAGTACTTC
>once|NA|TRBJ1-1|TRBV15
CATSKVTAMNTEAFF
TGTGCCACCAGCAAAGTGACAGCTATGAACACTGAAGCTTTCTTT
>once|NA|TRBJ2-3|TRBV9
CASSVSGGGDTQYF
TGTGCCAGCAGCGTGTCCGGGGGTGGAGATACGCAGTATTTT
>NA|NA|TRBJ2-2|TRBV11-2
CASSPRDFNTGELFF
TGTGCCAGCAGCCCTCGGGACTTCAACACCGGGGAGCTGTTTTTT
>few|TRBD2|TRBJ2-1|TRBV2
CASSEGAGGLDEQFF
TGTGCCAGCAGTGAAGGAGCGGGGGGTCTCGATGAGCAGTTCTTC
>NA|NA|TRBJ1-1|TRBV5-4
CASSRQSDTEAFF
TGTGCCAGCAGCCGACAGAGTGACACCGAAGCTTTCTTT
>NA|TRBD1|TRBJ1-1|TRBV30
CAWGGQATEAFF
TGTGCCTGGGGAGGACAGGCCACTGAAGCTTTCTTT